This T cell receptor (beta chain) was sequenced for a study of blood T cell repertoires in COVID-19. Study at large: The analysed material was cDNA or gDNA that came from T cells, B-cell-depleted T cells, or PBMCs.

Assay used: immunoSEQ multiplex PCR; TCRdb lists only in-frame clones, some missing. Of about 140,000 clones listed, around 83% are singletons. This TCR derives from an elderly woman with acute or convalescent COVID-19. Sequencing was carried out using peripheral blood.

CDR3 DNA: TGTGCCAGCAGCTTCATGACAGGGAAAAGCTCTGGGGCCAACGTCCTGACTTTC. Its protein product is CASSFMTGKSSGANVLTF. The genes are TRBV28 and TRBJ2-6; 7 nucleotides align to TRBD1. Looked up from germline, CDR1 is MDHEN and CDR2 is SYDVKM. This CDR3 comprises 18 residues. V lost 6 bases, J lost 0 bases, and 11 bases stayed unmatched.